This T cell receptor (beta chain) was profiled in a study of OX40 agonist ivuxolimab in advanced cancers. Whole-study results and caveats: At 0.1 to 3.0 mg/kg and by week 6, clonal expansion occurred in CD4+ and CD8+ blood T cells.

Of note for this clone: What it recognizes is unknown.

Produced via immunoSEQ multiplex PCR; TCRdb's table is partial and in-frame only. The sample includes about 77,000 clones, just over 90% of them seen just once. The input for sequencing was CD4+ or CD8+ T cells sorted from blood, taken in a trial of the OX40 agonist ivuxolimab. This sequence originates from an adult with an advanced solid tumor such as melanoma, head and neck, liver or kidney cancer.

CDR3 protein: CASSYTRNTEAFF. In DNA, the CDR3 is TGTGCCAGCAGCTACACCCGGAACACTGAAGCTTTCTTT. This chain joins TRBV7-2 and TRBJ1-1; no definite D call. Per germline, CDR1 SGHTA and CDR2 FQGNSA. V dropped 4 bases and J dropped 1 base, with 7 bases sitting between them. The CDR3 sequence is 13 residues long.